One sample yielded the 17 T cell receptor beta chains listed below, sequenced in a study of CD8+CD57+ T cells in acquired aplastic anemia. For CDR3 and TCR beta VDJ profiling, genomic DNA was the template used. TCRdb itself ran the reads through MiXCR, one entry per CDR3 protein. The sample carries 180,000 or so distinct CDR3 sequences, under 55% recorded once. For sequencing, patients were chosen who had shown expansion of CD8+CD57+ cells by flow cytometry. Source material: sorted CD4+, CD8+, or CD8+CD57+ T cells (not recorded which) from PBMCs. These receptor sequences come from a human donor with aplastic anemia.

The rearrangement uses TRBV4-2 and TRBJ2-2, with 11 bases that match TRBD2. The V gene's germline CDR1 is LGHNA and CDR2 YNFKEQ. The CDR3 runs 16 residues. The ends lost 4 bases at V and 6 bases at J; junction bases unmatched: 7. Here the CDR3 DNA reads TGTGCCAGCAGCCGGGGCCTAGCGGGGGGTGCCGGGGAGCTGTTTTTT. It encodes CASSRGLAGGAGELFF.

This clonotype was picked up many times. The chain couples TRBV20-1 to TRBJ2-1; 8 bases are shared with TRBD2. The CDR3 loop spans 14 amino acids. Losses at the gene ends were 6 bases for V and 0 bases for J; bases not matched to a gene: 4. Per the germline V gene, CDR1 is DFQATT and CDR2 is SNEGSKA (reference sequence). The CDR3 sequence is CSAQRGSSYNEQFF. The CDR3 DNA reads as TGCAGTGCGCAGCGGGGGAGCTCCTACAATGAGCAGTTCTTC.

This clonotype has more than one count but fewer than ten. The chain is built from TRBV2 and TRBJ2-3, with D perhaps matching TRBD1 (5 bases). The germline V and J ends were trimmed by 2 bases and 4 bases, with 7 bases remaining between them. CDR3 size: 13 residues. Per germline, CDR1 SNHLY and CDR2 FYNNEI. CDR3 loop: CASSEQGSDTQYF. CDR3 sequence (DNA): TGTGCCAGCAGTGAACAGGGTTCAGATACGCAGTATTTT.

A remark on this clonotype: This sequence may be a read error, since a much larger clone differs from it by one base. V is TRBV25-1 and J is TRBJ2-5, with TRBD1 identical over 7 bases. The V segment lost 5 bases and the J segment 4 bases; nucleotides outside the gene matches: 10. The CDR3 length is 15 residues. Germline-derived CDR1 and CDR2 are MGHDK and SYGVNS. The chain's CDR3 is CASSTATGLGETQYF. For the CDR3, the DNA is TGTGCCAGCAGTACCGCGACAGGGTTGGGAGAGACCCAGTACTTC.

This clonotype was recorded many times. The gene calls are TRBV6-1 and TRBJ2-3; 11 nucleotides match TRBD2. This CDR3 has 16 residues. The ends lost 9 bases at V and 0 bases at J; junction bases unmatched: 8. Germline V gives CDR1 MNHNS, CDR2 SASEGT. The CDR3 nucleotides read TGTGCCAGTAGAAGACTAGCGGGGACTAGCACAGATACGCAGTATTTT. It is translated as CASRRLAGTSTDTQYF.

This clonotype was detected only a few times. The chain employs TRBV27 and TRBJ2-7; perhaps TRBD2 as D (7 bases). Trimming removed 6 bases at V and 2 bases at J, with 17 bases between. There are 15 residues in the CDR3. Per the germline V gene, CDR1 is MNHEY and CDR2 is SMNVEV (reference sequence). CDR3: CASSFLGGPTYEQYF. DNA for the CDR3: TGTGCCAGCAGCTTCCTCGGGGGGCCTACCTACGAGCAGTACTTC.

The V call is TRBV29-1, the J call TRBJ2-1; no firm D call. V gave up 6 bases and J gave up 1 base, with 13 bases separating them. This CDR3 region has 14 residues. From germline, CDR1 is SQVTM and CDR2 ANQGSEA. For the CDR3, the DNA is TGCAGCGTAGGAAACTCGCCATCCTACAATGAGCAGTTCTTC. This codes for CSVGNSPSYNEQFF.

The table lists this clonotype with a few counts. The junction departs from germline at one end; a sequencing error may be responsible. The chain carries TRBV4-2 and TRBJ1-1; possibly TRBD1 for D (5 bases). CDR3 length equals 16 residues. Germline-derived CDR1 and CDR2 are LGHNA and YNFKEQ. The CDR3 nucleotides are TGTGCCAGCACCCAGGGTTCGGCACCCAGAAACACTGAAGCTTCCTTT. It translates to CASTQGSAPRNTEASF.

The V call is TRBV7-9, the J call TRBJ2-7; D is ambiguous. Germline lookup yields CDR1 SEHNR and CDR2 FQNEAQ (reference sequence). V lost 5 bases and J lost 12, with 14 bases in between. There are 11 residues in the CDR3. The CDR3 reads CASSAVEARYF. For the CDR3, the DNA is TGTGCCAGCAGCGCGGTCGAGGCGCGGTACTTC.

This chain joins TRBV19 and TRBJ2-7, with 7 bases fitting TRBD2. Germline CDR1 is LNHDA and CDR2 is SQIVND (reference sequence). The CDR3 is made up of 14 amino acids. Trimming removed 4 bases from V and 3 bases from J; junction bases left unmatched: 6. CDR3 amino acids: CASSNSGYFYEQYF. The DNA of the CDR3 is TGTGCCAGTAGTAATAGCGGGTACTTCTACGAGCAGTACTTC. Full variable domain (rest looked up from reference TRBV19 and TRBJ2-7): DGGITQSPKYLFRKEGQNVTLSCEQNLNHDAMYWYRQDPGQGLRLIYYSQIVNDFQKGDIAEGYSVSREKKESFPLTVTSAQKNPTAFYLCASSNSGYFYEQYFGPGTRLTVT.

J is TRBJ2-1 and V is TRBV5-4, with TRBD2 matching over 8 bases. J lost 6 bases, V lost 1 base, and 15 bases had no gene match. The CDR3 runs to 18 residues. CDR1 is SGHNT, CDR2 YYREEE, per germline (reference sequence). CDR3 in DNA: TGTGCCAGCAGCTTGAGGGCACTCTTAGCGGGGAGCCGCAATGAGCAGTTCTTC. Protein sequence: CASSLRALLAGSRNEQFF.

The chain carries TRBV29-1 and TRBJ2-5, with 8 bases lining up with TRBD2. The CDR3 length is 13 residues. With 5 bases clipped from V and 10 bases from J, the junction kept 12 bases outside the gene matches. The germline gives CDR1 SQVTM, CDR2 ANQGSEA. The CDR3, as DNA: TGCAGCGTTAAAGGACTAGCACCTCAGAACCAGTACTTC. It encodes CSVKGLAPQNQYF.

The rearrangement links TRBV2 to TRBJ1-6; D unresolved. V lost 6 bases to trimming and J lost 8 bases, with 14 bases between them. The CDR3 sequence is 14 residues long. Germline CDR1 is SNHLY and CDR2 is FYNNEI. This CDR3 reads CASSSGSSDSPLHF. The CDR3, as DNA: TGTGCCAGCAGCTCGGGGTCGTCGGATTCACCCCTCCACTTT.

V gene TRBV10-2 combines with J gene TRBJ1-2; D gene uncertain. CDR1 and CDR2 (germline): WSHSY, SAAADI. V was pared by 3 bases and J by 3 bases, with 14 bases between. This CDR3 has 15 residues. CDR3 in DNA: TGCGCCAGCAGTGACGGAAGACCGACCGACTATGGCTACACCTTC. The encoded protein is CASSDGRPTDYGYTF.

Of note for this clonotype: A single base separates this from a much larger clone, so it may be a read error. This chain joins TRBV9 and TRBJ2-1; D remains unclear. This CDR3 has 14 residues. Germline loops: CDR1 SGDLS, CDR2 YYNGEE. CDR3 protein: CASSAYWAYNGQFF. CDR3 coding DNA: TGTGCCAGCAGCGCTTACTGGGCATACAATGGGCAGTTCTTC.

The chain links TRBV29-1 to TRBJ1-1, with D hard to call. Germline CDR1 and CDR2: SQVTM and ANQGSEA. V shed 5 bases and J shed 0 bases, with 10 bases lying between them. The CDR3 extends over 13 amino acids. The CDR3 DNA reads as TGCAGCGTTAAACAGAACTTGAACACTGAAGCTTTCTTT. Amino acids: CSVKQNLNTEAFF.

The chain has TRBV5-1 and TRBJ2-2, with a weak D call TRBD1 (5 bases). Trimming pared 4 bases from V and 4 bases from J, leaving 17 bases between. The CDR3 sequence is 16 residues long. In germline, CDR1 is SGHRS, CDR2 YFSETQ. CDR3 in DNA: TGCGCCAGCAGCCCGGAGACAGCCCGAGCCACCGGGGAGCTGTTTTTT. It yields the protein CASSPETARATGELFF.